The rows below give T cell receptor beta chains drawn from one sample of a study of cytomegalovirus exposure and HLA in healthy donors. TCRdb's copy holds only in-frame clones and misses some; the assay was immunoSEQ multiplex PCR. Here the sample spans some 210,000 clones, about four fifths being singletons. Sequenced material: PBMCs. Source of these receptors: a woman aged 50 to 60 in good health and CMV-seropositive. The CDR3 runs from the conserved cysteine through the conserved F or W. Fields, in order: D gene, clone size, J gene, CDR3 length, V gene, CDR3 DNA, CDR3 protein. D genes are given only for firm matches. The size field is filled for only some rows; it gives once, few, many or a size class.

>-|-|TRBJ2-4|19|TRBV30
TGTGCCTGCCCCGAGGTGCAGGGAACACCAGGGGCGGCCAAAAACATTCAGTACTTC
CACPEVQGTPGAAKNIQYF
>-|-|TRBJ2-1|14|TRBV5-1
TGCGCCAGCAGCTTGGACCTCCCAGGCAATGAGCAGTTCTTC
CASSLDLPGNEQFF
>-|-|TRBJ2-7|12|TRBV6-6
TGTGCCAGCAGAACAGGGAACTACGAGCAGTACTTC
CASRTGNYEQYF
>-|-|TRBJ2-7|14|TRBV18
TGTGCCAGCTCACCTTGGGCGTCCGGTGACGAGCAGTACTTC
CASSPWASGDEQYF
>TRBD1|-|TRBJ1-6|15|TRBV7-3
TGTGCCAGCAGCTCTCGGACAGGGCCGAATTCACCCCTCCACTTT
CASSSRTGPNSPLHF
>-|-|TRBJ2-4|15|TRBV6-5
TGTGCCAGCAGGGACACAGGAGTAGCCAAAAACATTCAGTACTTC
CASRDTGVAKNIQYF
>TRBD1|-|TRBJ1-2|16|TRBV27
TGTGCCAGCACCCAACAACCGGGACAGGGCGACTATGGCTACACCTTC
CASTQQPGQGDYGYTF
>TRBD1|-|TRBJ2-5|16|TRBV9
TGTGCCAGCAGCCCAAGGACAGGGGGCTCCCCAGGGGAGCAGTACTTC
CASSPRTGGSPGEQYF
>TRBD1|few|TRBJ1-1|14|TRBV5-1
TGCGCCAGCAGGCAAGCCACAGGGGAGACTGAAGCTTTCTTT
CASRQATGETEAFF
>TRBD2|once|TRBJ2-3|15|TRBV11-2
TGTGCCAGCAGCTTCTCGCTAGCGGGGGAAGATACGCAGTATTTT
CASSFSLAGEDTQYF
>-|-|TRBJ2-2|14|TRBV6-4
TGTGCCAGCAGTGGAGACAGTGAAACCGGGGAGCTGTTTTTT
CASSGDSETGELFF
>TRBD1|-|TRBJ2-1|14|TRBV11-3
TGTGCCAGCAGCTTAGAGGACAGGGCGACTGAGCAGTTCTTC
CASSLEDRATEQFF
>-|-|TRBJ2-7|14|TRBV7-2
TGTGCCAGCAGCTTAGAGTGGGGGGCCTACGAGCAGTACTTC
CASSLEWGAYEQYF
>TRBD2|-|TRBJ2-1|14|TRBV7-3
TGTGCCAGCAGCTCGGGACTAGCACGTAATGAGCAGTTCTTC
CASSSGLARNEQFF
>-|-|TRBJ2-7|13|TRBV6-5
TGTGCCAGCAGAGCCCTTGGGGAGGACGAGCAGTACTTC
CASRALGEDEQYF
>-|few|TRBJ1-1|13|TRBV5-1
TGCGCCAGCAGCTCGGACATGCACACTGAAGCTTTCTTT
CASSSDMHTEAFF
>TRBD1|-|TRBJ2-7|13|TRBV10-1
TGCGCCACCCAAGGACAGGGAGACTTCGGGCAGTACTTC
CATQGQGDFGQYF
>-|-|TRBJ1-2|15|TRBV18
TGTGCCAGCTCACCAGTTGGTGGAGTTGGCAATGGCTACACCTTC
CASSPVGGVGNGYTF
>TRBD1|-|TRBJ1-2|14|TRBV4-3
TGCGCCAGCAGCCAAGACCTGACAGGGACTGGCTACACCTTC
CASSQDLTGTGYTF
>-|once|TRBJ1-2|16|TRBV4-1
TGCGCCAGCAGCCAGGCTGTCAATCTTGTCGACTATGGCTACACCTTC
CASSQAVNLVDYGYTF
>-|-|TRBJ2-7|12|TRBV2
TGTGCCAGCAGCCCCAGGGGTTACGAGCAGTACTTC
CASSPRGYEQYF
>-|-|TRBJ1-2|15|TRBV27
TGTGCCAGCAGCCCTAGCGCGGGGGTAAACTATGGCTACACCTTC
CASSPSAGVNYGYTF